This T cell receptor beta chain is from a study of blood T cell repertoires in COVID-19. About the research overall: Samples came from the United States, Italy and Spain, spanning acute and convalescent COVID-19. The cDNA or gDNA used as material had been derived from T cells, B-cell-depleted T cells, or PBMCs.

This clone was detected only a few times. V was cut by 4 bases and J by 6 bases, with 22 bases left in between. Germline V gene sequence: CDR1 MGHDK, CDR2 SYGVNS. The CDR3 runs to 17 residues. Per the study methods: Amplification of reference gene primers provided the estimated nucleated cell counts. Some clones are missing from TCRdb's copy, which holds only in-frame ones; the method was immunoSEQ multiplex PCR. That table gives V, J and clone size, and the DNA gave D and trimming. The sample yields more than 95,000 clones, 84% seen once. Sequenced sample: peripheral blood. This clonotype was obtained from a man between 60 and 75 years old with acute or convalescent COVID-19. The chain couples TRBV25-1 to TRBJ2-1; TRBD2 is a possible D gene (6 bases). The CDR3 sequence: CASSGLSGVGVSNEQFF. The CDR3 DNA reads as TGTGCCAGCAGTGGTCTTAGCGGAGTGGGGGTAAGCAATGAGCAGTTCTTC. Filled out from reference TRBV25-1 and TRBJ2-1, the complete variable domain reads EADIYQTPRYLVIGTGKKITLECSQTMGHDKMYWYQQDPGMELHLIHYSYGVNSTEKGDLSSESTVSRIRTEHFPLTLESARPSHTSQYLCASSGLSGVGVSNEQFFGPGTRLTVL.